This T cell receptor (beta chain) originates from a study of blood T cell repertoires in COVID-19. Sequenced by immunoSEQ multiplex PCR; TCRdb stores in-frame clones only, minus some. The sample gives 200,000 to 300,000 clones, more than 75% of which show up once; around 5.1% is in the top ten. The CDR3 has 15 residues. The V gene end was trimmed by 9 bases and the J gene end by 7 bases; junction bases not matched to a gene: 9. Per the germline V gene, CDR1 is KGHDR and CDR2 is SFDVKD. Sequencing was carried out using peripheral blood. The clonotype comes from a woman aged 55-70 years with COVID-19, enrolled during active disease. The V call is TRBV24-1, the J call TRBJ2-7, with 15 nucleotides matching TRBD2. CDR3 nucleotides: TGTGCCACCGAGCCGGCCGGGACTAGCGGGAGGGAGCAGTACTTC. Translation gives CATEPAGTSGREQYF.